This TCR beta chain emerged from a study of CD8 T cells in Susac syndrome. An amount of RNA that ranged from roughly 0.5 to 1 ug was reverse transcribed with random hexamers. TCRdb processed the immunoSEQ multiplex PCR reads anew with MiXCR; each CDR3 protein has one entry. Of roughly 200,000 distinct CDR3 sequences listed, approximately 95% are singletons. CDR3 length: 12 amino acids. Trimming stripped 0 bases from V and 1 base from J, with 3 bases between. The germline CDR1 and CDR2 sequences are DFQATT and SNEGSKA (reference sequence). This TCR derives from a human donor in good health. The V and J genes are TRBV20-1 and TRBJ1-2; no firm D call. The sequencing input was CD4+ T cells from PBMCs. The CDR3 reads CSARDHNYGYTF. Here the CDR3 DNA reads TGCAGTGCTAGAGACCATAACTATGGCTACACCTTC.